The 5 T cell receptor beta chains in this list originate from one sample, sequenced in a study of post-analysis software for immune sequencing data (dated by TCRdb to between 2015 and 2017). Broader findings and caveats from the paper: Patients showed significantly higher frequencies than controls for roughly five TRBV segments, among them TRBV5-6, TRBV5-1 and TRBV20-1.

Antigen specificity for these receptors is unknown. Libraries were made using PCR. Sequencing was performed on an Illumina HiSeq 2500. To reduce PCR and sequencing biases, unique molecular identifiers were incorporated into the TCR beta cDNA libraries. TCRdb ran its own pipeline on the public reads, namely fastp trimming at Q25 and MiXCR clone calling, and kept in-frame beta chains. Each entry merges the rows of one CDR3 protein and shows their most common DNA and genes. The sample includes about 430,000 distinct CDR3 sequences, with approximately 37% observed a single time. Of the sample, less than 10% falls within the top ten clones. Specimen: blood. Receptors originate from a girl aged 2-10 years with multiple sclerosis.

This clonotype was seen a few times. The CDR3 coding sequence is TGTGCCAGCAGCCGCAGCGGGGGGTTTGTAGATACGCAGTATTTT. The encoded protein is CASSRSGGFVDTQYF. The chain recombines TRBV7-2 with TRBJ2-3, with 9 bases identical to TRBD2. This CDR3 is built from 15 residues. CDR1 and CDR2 from the germline V gene are SGHTA and FQGNSA. With 5 bases clipped from V and 5 bases from J, the junction kept 8 bases outside the gene matches.

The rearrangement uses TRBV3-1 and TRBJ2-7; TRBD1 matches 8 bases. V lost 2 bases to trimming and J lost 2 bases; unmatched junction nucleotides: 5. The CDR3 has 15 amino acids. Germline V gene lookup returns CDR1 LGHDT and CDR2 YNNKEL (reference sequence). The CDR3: CASSQTDRAPYEQYF. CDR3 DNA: TGTGCCAGCAGCCAAACGGACAGGGCTCCCTACGAGCAGTACTTC.

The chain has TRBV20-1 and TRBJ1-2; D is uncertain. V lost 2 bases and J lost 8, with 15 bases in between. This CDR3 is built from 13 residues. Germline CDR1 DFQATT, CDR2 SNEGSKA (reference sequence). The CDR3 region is CSARQTAEGGYTF. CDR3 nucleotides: TGCAGTGCTAGACAGACGGCCGAGGGAGGCTACACCTTC.

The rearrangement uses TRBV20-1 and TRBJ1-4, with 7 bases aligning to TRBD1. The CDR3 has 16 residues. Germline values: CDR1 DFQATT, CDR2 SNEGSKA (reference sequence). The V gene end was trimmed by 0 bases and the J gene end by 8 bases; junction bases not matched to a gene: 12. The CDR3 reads CSARDTFEGQREKLFF. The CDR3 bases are TGCAGTGCTAGAGATACATTCGAGGGACAGCGCGAAAAACTGTTTTTT.

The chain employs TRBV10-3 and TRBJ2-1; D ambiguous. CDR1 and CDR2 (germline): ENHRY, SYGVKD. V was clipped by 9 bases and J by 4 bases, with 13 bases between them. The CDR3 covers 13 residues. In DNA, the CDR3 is TGTGCCATAAGTCAACCTGGATACAATGAGCAGTTCTTC. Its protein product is CAISQPGYNEQFF.